This T cell receptor beta chain was sequenced in a study of CXCR3-negative and CXCR3-positive naive CD8 T cells. Study outcomes and limitations: Similar TRBV-TRBJ gene usage was seen in naive CXCR3-negative and CXCR3-positive cells, but not in memory cells.

On this clonotype: Its antigen is undetermined.

This CDR3 spans 16 amino acids. Germline lookup yields CDR1 MNHEY and CDR2 SVGAGI. TRB cDNA was prepared as libraries by UMI-labeled 5' RACE. TCRdb reprocessed the 5' RACE reads, keeping one entry per CDR3 protein, no DNA. This repertoire includes 150,000 or so distinct CDR3 sequences. The sequence was obtained from a human donor in good health. Some clones in this sample may be carry-over from other donors' samples. Sequencing was done on a sample of naive CXCR3- CD8+ T cells from blood. Sample subset: CD45RO-CCR7+CD27+CD95- naive CD8+ T cells lacking CXCR3 (TNR3-). This chain connects TRBV6-5 to TRBJ2-3; the D call from TCRdb, TRBD2, cannot be confirmed without DNA. The CDR3: CASRPGLAGVVNTQYF.